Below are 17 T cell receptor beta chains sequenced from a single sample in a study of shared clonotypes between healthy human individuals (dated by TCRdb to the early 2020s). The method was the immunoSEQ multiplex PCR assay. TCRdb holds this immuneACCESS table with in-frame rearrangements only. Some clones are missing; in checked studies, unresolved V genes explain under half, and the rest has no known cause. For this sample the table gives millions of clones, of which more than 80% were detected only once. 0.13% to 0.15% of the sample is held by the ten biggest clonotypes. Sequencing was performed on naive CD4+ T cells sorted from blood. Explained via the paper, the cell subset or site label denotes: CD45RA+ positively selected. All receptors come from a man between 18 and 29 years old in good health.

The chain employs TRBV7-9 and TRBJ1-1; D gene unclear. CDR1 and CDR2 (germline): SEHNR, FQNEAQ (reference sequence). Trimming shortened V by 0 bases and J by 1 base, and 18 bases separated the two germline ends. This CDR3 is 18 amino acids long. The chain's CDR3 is CASSLAPGMWGKNTEAFF. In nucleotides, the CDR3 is TGTGCCAGCAGCTTAGCCCCCGGGATGTGGGGAAAGAACACTGAAGCTTTCTTT.

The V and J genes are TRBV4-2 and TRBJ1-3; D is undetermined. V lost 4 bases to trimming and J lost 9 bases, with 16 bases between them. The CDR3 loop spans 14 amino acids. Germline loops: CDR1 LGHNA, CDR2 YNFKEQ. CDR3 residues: CASSPGSPVGTIYF. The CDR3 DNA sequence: TGTGCCAGCAGCCCCGGGTCTCCGGTGGGCACCATATATTTT.

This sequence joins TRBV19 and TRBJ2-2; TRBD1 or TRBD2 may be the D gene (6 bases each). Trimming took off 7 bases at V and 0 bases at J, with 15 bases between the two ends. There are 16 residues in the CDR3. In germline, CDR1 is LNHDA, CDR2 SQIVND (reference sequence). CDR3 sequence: CASTARGTSNTGELFF. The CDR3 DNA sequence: TGTGCCAGTACCGCCCGGGGGACATCGAACACCGGGGAGCTGTTTTTT.

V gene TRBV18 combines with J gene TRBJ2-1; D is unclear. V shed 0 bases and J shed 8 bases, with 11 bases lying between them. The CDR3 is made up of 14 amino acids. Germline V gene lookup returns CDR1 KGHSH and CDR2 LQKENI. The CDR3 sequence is CASSPPGMPDEQFF. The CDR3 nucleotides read TGTGCCAGCTCACCACCAGGGATGCCGGATGAGCAGTTCTTC.

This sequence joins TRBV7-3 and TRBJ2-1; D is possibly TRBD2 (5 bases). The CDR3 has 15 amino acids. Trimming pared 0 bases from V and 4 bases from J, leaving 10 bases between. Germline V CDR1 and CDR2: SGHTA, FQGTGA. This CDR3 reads CASSLTAGDYNEQFF. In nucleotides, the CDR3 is TGTGCCAGCAGCTTAACGGCGGGCGATTACAATGAGCAGTTCTTC.

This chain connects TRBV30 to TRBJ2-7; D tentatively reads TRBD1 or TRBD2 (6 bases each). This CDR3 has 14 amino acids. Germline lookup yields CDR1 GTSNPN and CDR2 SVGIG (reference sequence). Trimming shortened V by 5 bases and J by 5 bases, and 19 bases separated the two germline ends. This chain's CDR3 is CAWGKGGSGNEQYF. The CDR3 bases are TGTGCCTGGGGCAAGGGGGGCTCTGGAAACGAGCAGTACTTC.

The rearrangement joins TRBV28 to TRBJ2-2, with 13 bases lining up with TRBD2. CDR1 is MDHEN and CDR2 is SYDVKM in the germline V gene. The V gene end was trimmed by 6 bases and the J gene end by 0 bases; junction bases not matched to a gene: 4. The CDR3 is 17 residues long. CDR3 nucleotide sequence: TGTGCCAGCAGCTCCGGACTAGCGGGGGCGAACACCGGGGAGCTGTTTTTT. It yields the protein CASSSGLAGANTGELFF.

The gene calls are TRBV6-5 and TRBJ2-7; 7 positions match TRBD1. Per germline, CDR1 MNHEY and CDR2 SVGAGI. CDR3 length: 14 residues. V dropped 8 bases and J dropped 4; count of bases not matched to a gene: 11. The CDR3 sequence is CASGRGGPIYEQYF. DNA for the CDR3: TGTGCCAGCGGCAGAGGGGGCCCAATATACGAGCAGTACTTC.

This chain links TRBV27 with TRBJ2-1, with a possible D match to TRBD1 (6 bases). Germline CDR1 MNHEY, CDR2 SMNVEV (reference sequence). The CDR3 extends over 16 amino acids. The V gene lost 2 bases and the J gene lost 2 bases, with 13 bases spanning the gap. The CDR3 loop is CASSLRRQATYNEQFF. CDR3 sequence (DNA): TGTGCCAGCAGTTTACGGAGACAGGCTACCTACAATGAGCAGTTCTTC.

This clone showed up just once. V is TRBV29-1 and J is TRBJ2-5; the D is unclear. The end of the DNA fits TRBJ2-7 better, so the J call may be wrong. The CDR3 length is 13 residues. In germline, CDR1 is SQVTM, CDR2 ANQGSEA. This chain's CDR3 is CSVCNGPVYEQYF. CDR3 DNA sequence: TGCAGCGTTTGTAACGGGCCAGTCTACGAGCAGTACTTC.

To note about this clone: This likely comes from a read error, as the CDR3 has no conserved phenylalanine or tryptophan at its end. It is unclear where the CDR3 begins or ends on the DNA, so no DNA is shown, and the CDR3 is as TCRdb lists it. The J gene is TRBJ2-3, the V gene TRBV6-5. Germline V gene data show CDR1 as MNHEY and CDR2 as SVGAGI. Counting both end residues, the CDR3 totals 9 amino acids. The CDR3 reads CASSYPGLI.

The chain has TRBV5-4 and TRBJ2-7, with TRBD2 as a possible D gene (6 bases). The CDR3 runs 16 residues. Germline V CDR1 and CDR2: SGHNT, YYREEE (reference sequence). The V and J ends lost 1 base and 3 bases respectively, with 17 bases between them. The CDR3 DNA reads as TGTGCCAGCAGCTTGTTGGGTGCAGGGACTGGCTACGAGCAGTACTTC. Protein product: CASSLLGAGTGYEQYF. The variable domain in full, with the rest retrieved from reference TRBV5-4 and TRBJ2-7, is ETGVTQSPTHLIKTRGQQVTLRCSSQSGHNTVSWYQQALGQGPQFIFQYYREEENGRGNFPPRFSGLQFPNYSSELNVNALELDDSALYLCASSLLGAGTGYEQYFGPGTRLTVT.

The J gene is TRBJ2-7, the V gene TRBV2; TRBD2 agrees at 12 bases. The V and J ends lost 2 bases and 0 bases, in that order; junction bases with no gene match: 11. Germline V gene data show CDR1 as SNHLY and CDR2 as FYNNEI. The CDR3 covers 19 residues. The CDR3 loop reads CASSETILAGGRSSYEQYF. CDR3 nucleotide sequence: TGTGCCAGCAGTGAAACGATACTAGCGGGGGGTAGAAGCTCCTACGAGCAGTACTTC.

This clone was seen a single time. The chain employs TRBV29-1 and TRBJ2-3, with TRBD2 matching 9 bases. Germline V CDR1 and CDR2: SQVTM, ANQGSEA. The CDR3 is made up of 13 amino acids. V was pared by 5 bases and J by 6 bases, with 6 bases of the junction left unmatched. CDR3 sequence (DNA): TGCAGCGTTTCCTCACTAGCGGGTGATACGCAGTATTTT. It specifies CSVSSLAGDTQYF.

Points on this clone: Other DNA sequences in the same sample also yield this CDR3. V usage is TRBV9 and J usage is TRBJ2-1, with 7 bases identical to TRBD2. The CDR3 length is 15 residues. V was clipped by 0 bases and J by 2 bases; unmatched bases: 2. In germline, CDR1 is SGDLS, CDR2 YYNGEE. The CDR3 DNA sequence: TGTGCCAGCAGCGTAGGGGAGGGAACCTACAATGAGCAGTTCTTC. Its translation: CASSVGEGTYNEQFF.

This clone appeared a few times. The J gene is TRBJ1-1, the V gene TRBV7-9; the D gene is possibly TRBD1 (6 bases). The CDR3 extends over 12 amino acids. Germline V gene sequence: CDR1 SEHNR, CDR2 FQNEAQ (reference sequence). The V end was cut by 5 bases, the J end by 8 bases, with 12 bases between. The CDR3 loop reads CASSTEGTEAFF. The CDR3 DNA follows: TGTGCCAGCAGCACCGAAGGGACAGAAGCTTTCTTT.

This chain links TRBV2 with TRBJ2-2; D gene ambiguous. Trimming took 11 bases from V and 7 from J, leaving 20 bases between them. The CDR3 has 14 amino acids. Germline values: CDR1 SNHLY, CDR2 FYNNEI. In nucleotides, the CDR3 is TGTGCCTCCCTGAGGACGGACGGTAACGGGGAGCTGTTTTTT. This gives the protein CASLRTDGNGELFF. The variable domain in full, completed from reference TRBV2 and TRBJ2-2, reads EPEVTQTPSHQVTQMGQEVILRCVPISNHLYFYWYRQILGQKVEFLVSFYNNEISEKSEIFDDQFSVERPDGSNFTLKIRSTKLEDSAMYFCASLRTDGNGELFFGEGSRLTVL.